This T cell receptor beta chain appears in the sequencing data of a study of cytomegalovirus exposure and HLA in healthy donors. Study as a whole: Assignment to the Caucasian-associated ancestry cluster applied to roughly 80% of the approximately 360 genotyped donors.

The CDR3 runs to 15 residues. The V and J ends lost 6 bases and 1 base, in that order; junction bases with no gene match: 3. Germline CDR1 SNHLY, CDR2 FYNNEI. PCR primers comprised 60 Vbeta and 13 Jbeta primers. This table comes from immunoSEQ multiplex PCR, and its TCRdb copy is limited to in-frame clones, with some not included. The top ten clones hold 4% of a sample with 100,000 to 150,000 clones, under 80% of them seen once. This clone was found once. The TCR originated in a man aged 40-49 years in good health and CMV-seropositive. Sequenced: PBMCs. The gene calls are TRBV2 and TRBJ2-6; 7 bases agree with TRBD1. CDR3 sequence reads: CASRPQGSGANVLTF. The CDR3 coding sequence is TGTGCCAGCAGGCCACAGGGGTCTGGGGCCAACGTCCTGACTTTC.